One and the same sample provided the 20 T cell receptor beta chains below, sequenced in a study of blood T cell repertoires in COVID-19. Only in-frame clones appear in the TCRdb table, and some are missing; sequencing was by immunoSEQ multiplex PCR. Of some 200,000 clones in the sample, around 87% were seen once. Input material: PBMCs or T cells enriched from blood (not recorded which). These receptors all come from a man aged 30 to 45 in a cohort exposed to, infected with or recovered from COVID-19 (not recorded which).

The gene calls are TRBV7-6 and TRBJ2-5; TRBD2 matches 11 bases. The CDR3 runs to 17 residues. Looked up from germline, CDR1 is SGHVS and CDR2 is FNYEAQ. Trimming removed 5 bases from V and 5 bases from J; junction bases left unmatched: 13. The CDR3 spells CASSNVSGRGSGETQYF. In DNA, the CDR3 is TGTGCCAGCAGCAATGTTAGCGGGAGGGGATCTGGGGAGACCCAGTACTTC.

The chain recombines TRBV28 with TRBJ2-7, with D perhaps matching TRBD1 (6 bases). Trimming shortened V by 3 bases and J by 5 bases, and 20 bases separated the two germline ends. This CDR3 spans 16 amino acids. The germline V gene encodes CDR1 MDHEN and CDR2 SYDVKM. This chain's CDR3 is CASSLVPRTADHEQYF. DNA for the CDR3: TGTGCCAGCAGTTTGGTACCCAGGACAGCGGACCACGAGCAGTACTTC.

The gene calls are TRBV5-8 and TRBJ2-3, with TRBD2 matching 8 bases. The V gene's germline CDR1 is SGHTS and CDR2 YDEGEE. V gave up 4 bases and J gave up 1 base; unmatched junction bases: 5. This CDR3 spans 15 amino acids. CDR3 protein: CASSPGLAGTDTQYF. The CDR3 region has the DNA TGTGCCAGCAGCCCCGGACTAGCTGGCACAGATACGCAGTATTTT.

The chain has TRBV2 and TRBJ1-2, with D maybe TRBD1 (6 bases). The CDR3 consists of 15 residues. Per the germline V gene, CDR1 is SNHLY and CDR2 is FYNNEI. Trimming took off 6 bases at V and 0 bases at J, with 14 bases between the two ends. The CDR3 loop is CASSQRTASNYGYTF. CDR3 DNA: TGTGCCAGCAGCCAAAGGACAGCTTCTAACTATGGCTACACCTTC.

The genes are TRBV28 and TRBJ1-5; D unresolved. V lost 6 bases and J 9 bases, leaving 21 bases between the germline ends. The CDR3 contains 15 residues. CDR1 is MDHEN, CDR2 SYDVKM, per germline. In DNA form, the CDR3 reads TGTGCCAGCAGCCTCGTTAGTTCGGGGTATTCGCCCCAGCATTTT. Translating it yields CASSLVSSGYSPQHF.

The gene calls are TRBV29-1 and TRBJ1-2, with D possibly being TRBD1 (6 bases). The CDR3 contains 11 residues. Germline values: CDR1 SQVTM, CDR2 ANQGSEA. Trimming cost V 2 bases and J 8 bases, with 9 bases left between them. CDR3 DNA sequence: TGCAGCGTTGAAAACAGGGACGGCTACACCTTC. Its translation is CSVENRDGYTF.

The chain couples TRBV5-1 to TRBJ2-1; 16 bases agree with TRBD2. CDR3 length equals 16 residues. With V trimmed by 6 bases and J by 7 bases, 7 bases remained unmatched. Looked up from germline, CDR1 is SGHRS and CDR2 is YFSETQ. CDR3 protein: CASTPGLAGGPNEQFF. CDR3 bases: TGCGCCAGCACCCCGGGACTAGCGGGAGGGCCAAATGAGCAGTTCTTC.

This chain uses TRBV13 with TRBJ1-2; 9 bases line up with TRBD1. V trimming: 3 bases; J trimming: 5 bases; junction bases outside the gene matches: 7. Germline V lookup: CDR1 PRHDT, CDR2 FYEKMQ (reference sequence). The CDR3 runs 15 residues. The CDR3 here is CASSLAQGALYGYTF. The CDR3 DNA reads TGTGCCAGCAGCTTGGCACAGGGGGCCCTTTATGGCTACACCTTC.

The chain uses TRBV6-1 and TRBJ2-1, with 10 positions matching TRBD2. The germline CDR1 and CDR2 sequences are MNHNS and SASEGT. The V segment lost 2 bases and the J segment 2 bases; nucleotides outside the gene matches: 3. CDR3 size: 16 residues. This chain's CDR3 is CASSELAGGPYNEQFF. The CDR3 DNA reads as TGTGCCAGCAGTGAATTAGCGGGAGGTCCCTACAATGAGCAGTTCTTC.

The chain joins TRBV11-1 to TRBJ2-3; TRBD2 agrees at 8 bases. V lost 0 bases to trimming and J lost 4 bases; unmatched junction nucleotides: 12. CDR1 is SGHAT, CDR2 FQDESV, per germline (reference sequence). CDR3 size: 18 residues. The CDR3 sequence: CASSLAEAGERRPDTQYF. In nucleotides, the CDR3 is TGTGCCAGCAGCTTAGCGGAAGCGGGGGAGCGGCGGCCAGATACGCAGTATTTT. Full variable domain (outside the CDR3, taken from reference TRBV11-1 and TRBJ2-3): EAEVAQSPRYKITEKSQAVAFWCDPISGHATLYWYRQILGQGPELLVQFQDESVVDDSQLPKDRFSAERLKGVDSTLKIQPAELGDSAMYLCASSLAEAGERRPDTQYFGPGTRLTVL.

This chain connects TRBV3-1 (or the pseudogene TRBV3-2) to TRBJ1-5; perhaps TRBD1 as D (5 bases). Germline V CDR1 and CDR2: LGHDT, YNNKEL (reference sequence). This CDR3 has 15 residues. Deletions cut 3 bases from V and 7 bases from J, with 16 bases between. The CDR3 reads CASSHAQRGDQPQHF. CDR3 bases: TGTGCCAGCAGCCATGCTCAAAGGGGTGACCAGCCCCAGCATTTT.

V gene TRBV24-1 combines with J gene TRBJ2-7; 11 nucleotides align to TRBD2. This CDR3 has 17 residues. V shed 2 bases and J 4 bases; nucleotides not matched to a gene: 9. Germline loops: CDR1 KGHDR, CDR2 SFDVKD. The CDR3 coding sequence is TGTGCCACCAGTGATTCCACTAGCGGGAGAGACAAATACGAGCAGTACTTC. This encodes CATSDSTSGRDKYEQYF.

This clone was found once. CDR3 coding DNA: TGTGCCAGCAGCTCCTATAGCGGGTCAAAGAACGAGCAGTACTTC. Amino acid sequence: CASSSYSGSKNEQYF. The chain employs TRBV13 and TRBJ2-7, with TRBD2 matching over 7 bases. V gave up 4 bases and J gave up 5 bases; unmatched junction bases: 11. The CDR3 is 15 residues long. Per the germline V gene, CDR1 is PRHDT and CDR2 is FYEKMQ (reference sequence).

Comment on this clone: The same CDR3 is also encoded by other DNA sequences in this sample. The chain combines TRBV28 with TRBJ1-5; D ambiguous. V was shortened by 5 bases and J by 7 bases, with 9 bases between the two germline ends. Per the germline V gene, CDR1 is MDHEN and CDR2 is SYDVKM. The CDR3 contains 12 residues. CDR3 sequence (DNA): TGTGCCAGCAGTCCCCCTAACCAGCCCCAGCATTTT. Its translation is CASSPPNQPQHF.

This clone appeared a single time. The V gene is TRBV9, the J gene TRBJ2-4; D is perhaps TRBD2 (5 bases). CDR3 size: 14 residues. CDR1 is SGDLS and CDR2 is YYNGEE in the germline V gene. V lost 4 bases and J lost 9, with 17 bases in between. In DNA, the CDR3 is TGTGCCAGCAGCCCCAACACCCCTCGGGGCATTCAGTACTTC. Its translation is CASSPNTPRGIQYF.

The chain has TRBV11-2 and TRBJ2-1; 11 bases agree with TRBD2. Germline V lookup: CDR1 SGHAT, CDR2 FQNNGV. The CDR3 totals 15 residues. The V segment lost 5 bases and the J segment 7 bases; nucleotides outside the gene matches: 7. In DNA form, the CDR3 reads TGTGCCAGCAGCAAACTAGCGGGAGTCCCGAATGAGCAGTTCTTC. Amino acid sequence: CASSKLAGVPNEQFF.

As concerns this clone: Germline and junction disagree at one end, which may indicate a read error. The CDR3 DNA is TGTGCTAGCAGCTTGGGGTCCGGGACAGTTAATGAAAAACTGTTTTTT. It is translated as CASSLGSGTVNEKLFF. This chain uses TRBV7-7 with TRBJ1-4, with TRBD1 matching 7 bases. Germline-derived CDR1 and CDR2 are SSHAT and FNYEAQ (reference sequence). The CDR3 consists of 16 residues.

The chain recombines TRBV7-8 with TRBJ1-1; D may be TRBD1 (6 bases). Trimming took off 5 bases at V and 6 bases at J, with 16 bases between the two ends. CDR1 and CDR2 (germline): SGHVS, FQNEAQ. The CDR3 is made up of 14 amino acids. The CDR3, as DNA: TGTGCCAGCAGCCCCGGGACACTTCAAGCTGAAGCTTTCTTT. Translating it yields CASSPGTLQAEAFF.

J is TRBJ1-5 and V is TRBV3-1 (or the pseudogene TRBV3-2); 8 bases agree with TRBD1. V shed 1 base, J shed 7 bases, and the junction held 3 bases outside the gene matches. Germline V gene sequence: CDR1 LGHDT, CDR2 YNNKEL (reference sequence). CDR3 length: 14 amino acids. CDR3 amino acids: CASSQVRTGQPQHF. Written as DNA, the CDR3 is TGTGCCAGCAGCCAAGTCAGGACAGGGCAGCCCCAGCATTTT.

The genes are TRBV18 and TRBJ2-7; 7 positions match TRBD2. The J segment lost 2 bases and the V segment lost 1 base, leaving 8 bases of the junction unmatched. The CDR3 covers 16 residues. Per the germline V gene, CDR1 is KGHSH and CDR2 is LQKENI. The CDR3 nucleotides are TGTGCCAGCTCACCACAGGCGTCTAGCGGAGCCTACGAGCAGTACTTC. This sequence encodes CASSPQASSGAYEQYF.